Below are 23 T cell receptor beta chains sequenced from a single sample in a study of blood T cell repertoires in COVID-19. TCRdb's copy holds only in-frame clones and misses some; the assay was immunoSEQ multiplex PCR. The sample consists of some 110,000 clones, more than 80% of them appearing once. The specimen was peripheral blood. Receptor source: a man aged 35-49 years with acute or convalescent COVID-19.

V gene TRBV19 combines with J gene TRBJ2-7; tentatively, D is TRBD2 (5 bases). Germline V gives CDR1 LNHDA, CDR2 SQIVND (reference sequence). V gave up 5 bases and J gave up 6 bases, with 14 bases separating them. CDR3 length equals 13 residues. The CDR3 DNA reads TGTGCCAGTAGTCCCGGACTTGGGCTCGAGCAGTACTTC. The encoded protein is CASSPGLGLEQYF.

CDR3 protein: CASSGTGWGEQFF. The CDR3 coding sequence is TGTGCCAGCAGTGGGACAGGGTGGGGTGAGCAGTTCTTC. The chain links TRBV6-4 to TRBJ2-1; TRBD1 aligns across 8 bases. From germline, CDR1 is MRHNA and CDR2 SNTAGT. This CDR3 is built from 13 residues. The V segment lost 4 bases and the J segment 9 bases; nucleotides outside the gene matches: 5.

This chain uses TRBV6-5 with TRBJ2-5, with D unclear. V lost 8 bases, J lost 2 bases, and 12 bases lay in between. Germline lookup yields CDR1 MNHEY and CDR2 SVGAGI. The CDR3 is 13 amino acids. The CDR3 DNA is TGTGCCAGCTCAGGCAGGCCACAAGAGACCCAGTACTTC. Amino acid sequence: CASSGRPQETQYF.

This chain connects TRBV19 to TRBJ1-5; 8 bases map to TRBD1. The CDR3 contains 16 residues. Per germline, CDR1 LNHDA and CDR2 SQIVND (reference sequence). V trimming: 2 bases; J trimming: 7 bases; junction bases outside the gene matches: 10. The CDR3 sequence is CASSIRRGQGGQPQHF. The DNA of the CDR3 is TGTGCCAGTAGTATAAGGCGCGGACAGGGTGGCCAGCCCCAGCATTTT.

The chain has TRBV14 and TRBJ2-3, with D possibly matching TRBD2 (6 bases). Deletions cut 0 bases from V and 4 bases from J, with 14 bases between. CDR3 size: 16 residues. Germline assignment: CDR1 SGHDN and CDR2 FVKESK. The CDR3 here is CASSQDKVGGSDTQYF. The CDR3 DNA is TGTGCCAGCAGCCAAGATAAAGTGGGGGGATCAGATACGCAGTATTTT.

This CDR3 reads CASSPQGGYGYTF. In nucleotides, the CDR3 is TGTGCCAGCAGTCCCCAGGGTGGTTATGGCTACACCTTC. The chain couples TRBV27 to TRBJ1-2; D is possibly TRBD1 (5 bases). V gave up 5 bases and J gave up 5 bases, with 12 bases separating them. Germline values: CDR1 MNHEY, CDR2 SMNVEV (reference sequence). CDR3 size: 13 residues.

This chain links TRBV7-3 with TRBJ2-1; TRBD2 aligns across 12 bases. Trimming at V came to 5 bases and at J to 5 bases, leaving 4 bases not matched to a gene. Germline assignment: CDR1 SGHTA and CDR2 FQGTGA. The CDR3 is 15 amino acids. CDR3 loop: CASSLGLAGNNEQFF. In nucleotides, the CDR3 is TGTGCCAGCAGCCTAGGACTAGCGGGGAACAATGAGCAGTTCTTC.

The rearrangement joins TRBV7-2 to TRBJ1-4; TRBD1 aligns across 9 bases. This CDR3 is built from 15 residues. Germline loops: CDR1 SGHTA, CDR2 FQGNSA. The V gene end was trimmed by 5 bases and the J gene end by 1 base; junction bases not matched to a gene: 2. CDR3 loop: CASSQDRGTNEKLFF. CDR3 nucleotide sequence: TGTGCCAGCAGCCAGGACAGGGGAACTAATGAAAAACTGTTTTTT.

The chain recombines TRBV5-4 with TRBJ2-3; D is perhaps TRBD1 (6 bases). The V gene lost 4 bases and the J gene lost 6 bases, with 21 bases spanning the gap. CDR1 and CDR2 (germline): SGHNT, YYREEE (reference sequence). The CDR3 sequence is 16 residues long. The CDR3 sequence: CASSTRVGAFRDTQYF. The CDR3 nucleotides read TGTGCCAGCAGCACTAGGGTGGGGGCGTTCAGGGATACGCAGTATTTT.

The V gene is TRBV7-9, the J gene TRBJ2-5; D is possibly TRBD2 (5 bases). The CDR3 is 14 amino acids. In germline, CDR1 is SEHNR, CDR2 FQNEAQ (reference sequence). Deletions cut 2 bases from V and 5 bases from J, with 12 bases between. The CDR3 DNA reads as TGTGCCAGCAGCTTATTGGGGAGCGGCGAGACCCAGTACTTC. Translated: CASSLLGSGETQYF.

The chain is built from TRBV19 and TRBJ1-5, with D tentatively TRBD1 (5 bases). The V gene's germline CDR1 is LNHDA and CDR2 SQIVND (reference sequence). Trimming left V 4 bases short and J 5 bases short, with 9 bases between. The CDR3 has 13 residues. CDR3 region: CASSKGLDQPQHF. The CDR3 DNA reads TGTGCCAGTAGTAAGGGGTTAGATCAGCCCCAGCATTTT. The entire variable domain, with the rest obtained from reference TRBV19 and TRBJ1-5, is as follows: DGGITQSPKYLFRKEGQNVTLSCEQNLNHDAMYWYRQDPGQGLRLIYYSQIVNDFQKGDIAEGYSVSREKKESFPLTVTSAQKNPTAFYLCASSKGLDQPQHFGDGTRLSIL.

This chain joins TRBV20-1 and TRBJ1-5, with TRBD1 as a possible D gene (5 bases). V was cut by 7 bases and J by 4 bases, with 8 bases left in between. CDR3 length equals 11 residues. Germline V gene sequence: CDR1 DFQATT, CDR2 SNEGSKA (reference sequence). The CDR3 is CSVGPNQPQHF. Here the CDR3 DNA reads TGCAGTGTGGGGCCGAATCAGCCCCAGCATTTT.

V and J are TRBV24-1 and TRBJ1-5, with a possible D match to TRBD1 (6 bases). The CDR3 consists of 12 residues. Germline CDR1 reads KGHDR; CDR2 reads SFDVKD. Trimming removed 9 bases at V and 4 bases at J, with 9 bases between. CDR3 in DNA: TGTGCCACCCAGGGGCCGAATCAGCCCCAGCATTTT. This sequence encodes CATQGPNQPQHF.

The CDR3 coding sequence is TGTGCCAGCTCATCTGCGGACAGGCTCGGTGAAAAACTGTTTTTT. This codes for CASSSADRLGEKLFF. The chain has TRBV18 and TRBJ1-4; 7 nucleotides line up with TRBD1. Germline CDR1 reads KGHSH; CDR2 reads LQKENI. This CDR3 has 15 amino acids. Germline trimming cut 5 bases from V and 7 bases from J; bases unmatched to any gene: 10.

The rearrangement uses TRBV5-1 and TRBJ2-7; 9 nucleotides line up with TRBD1. Germline-derived CDR1 and CDR2 are SGHRS and YFSETQ. Trimming cost V 5 bases and J 6 bases; bases outside gene matches: 6. This CDR3 spans 13 amino acids. DNA for the CDR3: TGCGCCAGCAGAACTACAGGGGGCGGCGAGCAGTACTTC. Its translation is CASRTTGGGEQYF.

Only one count was recorded for this clone. This chain connects TRBV7-9 to TRBJ2-2, with D perhaps matching TRBD1 (7 bases). This CDR3 is 17 amino acids long. The germline V and J ends were trimmed by 5 bases and 1 base, with 17 bases remaining between them. The germline V gene has CDR1 SEHNR and CDR2 FQNEAQ (reference sequence). The CDR3 loop is CASSAGGTGKNTGELFF. DNA of the CDR3: TGTGCCAGCAGCGCAGGGGGGACTGGGAAGAACACCGGGGAGCTGTTTTTT.

The genes are TRBV9 and TRBJ2-5, with 11 positions matching TRBD1. Germline loops: CDR1 SGDLS, CDR2 YYNGEE. With V trimmed by 4 bases and J by 5 bases, 13 bases remained unmatched. The CDR3 runs 17 residues. CDR3 sequence reads: CASSFGVVDRGRETQYF. In DNA form, the CDR3 reads TGTGCCAGCAGCTTCGGAGTAGTGGACAGGGGGCGGGAGACCCAGTACTTC.

V and J are TRBV5-4 and TRBJ2-5; 7 bases map to TRBD1. This CDR3 is 14 amino acids long. Germline V gene lookup returns CDR1 SGHNT and CDR2 YYREEE (reference sequence). The ends lost 2 bases at V and 1 base at J; junction bases unmatched: 2. The CDR3 region has the DNA TGTGCCAGCAGCTTTGCAGGGGGCCAAGAGACCCAGTACTTC. Protein sequence: CASSFAGGQETQYF.

The CDR3 here is CASILKRDNEQFF. For the CDR3, the DNA is TGTGCCAGCATCCTAAAGCGGGACAATGAGCAGTTCTTC. The V gene is TRBV2, the J gene TRBJ2-1; D is perhaps TRBD2 (6 bases). The CDR3 has 13 residues. The germline V and J ends were trimmed by 7 bases and 5 bases, with 12 bases remaining between them. Germline CDR1 is SNHLY and CDR2 is FYNNEI.

The V and J genes are TRBV10-3 and TRBJ1-2; 7 nucleotides agree with TRBD1. The junction had 11 bases not matched to a gene; V was cut back by 11 bases and J by 5 bases. Germline lookup yields CDR1 ENHRY and CDR2 SYGVKD. CDR3 size: 13 residues. CDR3 nucleotide sequence: TGTGCCGTCTACCATCGACAGGGTTATGGCTACACCTTC. This gives the protein CAVYHRQGYGYTF.

This rearrangement joins TRBV24-1 to TRBJ2-3; 11 positions agree with TRBD2. With 3 bases clipped from V and 3 bases from J, the junction kept 7 bases outside the gene matches. Germline values: CDR1 KGHDR, CDR2 SFDVKD. The CDR3 is 17 amino acids. CDR3 DNA sequence: TGTGCCACCAGTGATGCGGGGACTAGCGGAAAAACAGATACGCAGTATTTT. Its translation is CATSDAGTSGKTDTQYF.

The chain couples TRBV5-5 to TRBJ1-1; 8 bases are shared with TRBD1. This CDR3 region has 14 residues. V gave up 3 bases and J gave up 5 bases; unmatched junction bases: 6. Germline CDR1 reads SGHKS; CDR2 reads YYEKEE (reference sequence). DNA of the CDR3: TGTGCCAGCAGCTGGGGACAGGAGGGAACTGAAGCTTTCTTT. Translation gives CASSWGQEGTEAFF.

V and J are TRBV6-5 and TRBJ2-7; 7 bases map to TRBD1. CDR1 MNHEY and CDR2 SVGAGI come from the germline V gene. V lost 6 bases, J lost 4 bases, and 6 bases stayed unmatched. The CDR3 is 13 amino acids. The CDR3 DNA follows: TGTGCCAGCAGCTTGGACAGGACGTACGAGCAGTACTTC. This sequence encodes CASSLDRTYEQYF.